This entry is about one T cell receptor beta chain. Antigen unknown. The sample comes from a study of cytomegalovirus exposure and HLA in healthy donors. The overall study: From 150 million to 200 million T cells, an earlier analysis saw 110 million or so unique TCR beta sequences. The study, taken as a whole, reports: Sequencing likely caused a cluster of highly shared sequence variants. Most TCR beta V segments were productive about 87% or about 30% of the time in an earlier analysis.

Primers included in the PCR were 60 Vbeta and 13 Jbeta primers. TCRdb's copy holds only in-frame clones and misses some; the assay was immunoSEQ multiplex PCR. The sample gives about 89,000 clones, about three quarters of which show up once; over 9% is in the top ten. V lost 3 bases and J lost 7, with 10 bases in between. Germline-derived CDR1 and CDR2 are DFQATT and SNEGSKA (reference sequence). This CDR3 is built from 11 residues. The rearrangement uses TRBV20-1 and TRBJ2-7, with D tentatively TRBD1 (5 bases). The sample comprised PBMCs. This TCR was recovered from a man aged 30-40 years in good health and CMV-seropositive. The CDR3 DNA is TGCAGTGCTAGGGGGCCCAGGGAGCAGTACTTC. Encoded protein: CSARGPREQYF.